This T cell receptor (beta chain) is from a study of human T cells and chemical hapten exposure. As for the study in general: Sensitizing treatment utilized 2% DPC over a 2 cm by 2 cm portion of upper inner arm skin. Patients' scalps got diphenylcyclopropenone weekly throughout the approximately 23-week study. Whole-study results and caveats: Relative to controls, expanded TCRs formed significantly more large CDR3 similarity clusters.

Worth noting for this clonotype: Its antigen is not known.

MiXCR was run by TCRdb on the RACE reads, yielding one entry per CDR3 protein. The repertoire includes roughly 130,000 distinct CDR3 sequences, roughly 12% of them detected once, and over 2% sits in the top ten. Time point defined: patch test 3, about 24 weeks after DPC sensitization. Treatment in this sample: therapeutic diphenylcyclopropenone sensitization with weekly scalp DPC. At patch-test visits, sampling came before the patch test. Germline lookup yields CDR1 SGHTA and CDR2 FQGNSA. Trimming left V 0 bases short and J 4 bases short, with 9 bases between. This CDR3 has 14 residues. The input for sequencing was whole blood, taken in connection with sensitization to the hapten diphenylcyclopropenone (DPC). The rearrangement uses TRBV7-2 and TRBJ1-2; perhaps TRBD1 as D (6 bases). This receptor was taken from a woman in her 50s with alopecia areata. Some clones in this sample may be carry-over from other donors' samples. This CDR3 is CASSLATGAYGYTF. As DNA, the CDR3 is TGTGCCAGCAGCTTAGCGACAGGCGCCTATGGCTACACCTTC.